These 14 T cell receptor beta chains came from one sample sequenced in a study of T-cell reconstitution after alpha-beta-depleted transplantation in children. The TCRbeta library was prepared with unique molecular identifiers. TCRdb reanalysed the PCR reads using MiXCR and keeps one entry per CDR3 protein. Here the sample spans about 830,000 distinct CDR3 sequences, 15% to 20% being singletons. The sample in question was PBMCs, mostly from graft donor cells, obtained 360 days after TCRalphabeta/CD19-depleted stem cell transplant. The receptor source for this set is a male patient younger than 18 who had a stem cell transplant for acute lymphoblastic leukemia, so the T cells may come from the graft donor.

This clonotype was counted between two and nine times. The rearrangement joins TRBV12-3 or TRBV12-4 to TRBJ1-2; D remains unclear. This CDR3 spans 14 amino acids. V shed 1 base and J shed 4 bases, with 10 bases lying between them. The CDR3: CASSLVPGSYGYTF. The CDR3 DNA follows: TGTGCCAGCAGTTTAGTTCCGGGATCCTATGGCTACACCTTC.

This rearrangement joins TRBV19 to TRBJ2-5; no clear D. The germline V gene has CDR1 LNHDA and CDR2 SQIVND (reference sequence). V was pared by 3 bases and J by 1 base, with 9 bases between. This CDR3 region has 14 residues. The CDR3 DNA is TGTGCCAGTAGTATCTTCGGCACCCAAGAGACCCAGTACTTC. Its protein is CASSIFGTQETQYF.

This clonotype was picked up a small number of times. The chain is built from TRBV5-1 and TRBJ2-7; TRBD2 matches 12 bases. Germline CDR1 is SGHRS and CDR2 is YFSETQ. This CDR3 contains 16 residues. The trim removed 0 bases at V and 4 bases at J, leaving 5 bases unmatched. In nucleotides, the CDR3 is TGCGCCAGCAGCTTGGCCCCTAGCGGGAGGGTGTACGAGCAGTACTTC. This codes for CASSLAPSGRVYEQYF. The variable domain in full, completed from reference TRBV5-1 and TRBJ2-7, reads KAGVTQTPRYLIKTRGQQVTLSCSPISGHRSVSWYQQTPGQGLQFLFEYFSETQRNKGNFPGRFSGRQFSNSRSEMNVSTLELGDSALYLCASSLAPSGRVYEQYFGPGTRLTVT.

The table lists this clonotype with a few counts. The V gene is TRBV30, the J gene TRBJ2-1; D is uncertain. Trimming removed 3 bases at V and 0 bases at J, with 6 bases between. This CDR3 contains 13 residues. CDR1 is GTSNPN, CDR2 SVGIG, per germline (reference sequence). The CDR3 region has the DNA TGTGCCTGGAGAAGGAGCTCCTACAATGAGCAGTTCTTC. Translated, it gives CAWRRSSYNEQFF.

This clonotype was found a few times. The V call is TRBV9, the J call TRBJ2-7; possibly TRBD2 for D (5 bases). This CDR3 spans 12 amino acids. CDR1 and CDR2 from the germline V gene are SGDLS and YYNGEE. Trimming pared 3 bases from V and 7 bases from J, leaving 11 bases between. The CDR3 loop is CASSADPGEQYF. The CDR3, as DNA: TGTGCCAGCAGCGCCGATCCGGGAGAGCAGTACTTC.

The genes are TRBV19 and TRBJ2-7; D perhaps matches TRBD2 (7 bases). The V gene's germline CDR1 is LNHDA and CDR2 SQIVND (reference sequence). The ends were cut back, 8 bases at V and 6 bases at J, with 14 bases in the middle. The CDR3 is 12 amino acids. CDR3 DNA sequence: TGTGCCAGTTCGGGGGGCGAGGTCGAGCAGTACTTC. This encodes CASSGGEVEQYF.

In its sample, this clonotype was seen many times. The J gene is TRBJ1-1, the V gene TRBV7-6, with D possibly matching TRBD1 (6 bases). The CDR3 has 15 amino acids. V lost 1 base and J lost 1, with 10 bases in between. Germline V gene sequence: CDR1 SGHVS, CDR2 FNYEAQ. The CDR3 sequence: CASSLGGATNTEAFF. For the CDR3, the DNA is TGTGCCAGCAGCTTAGGGGGGGCGACGAACACTGAAGCTTTCTTT. Filled out from reference TRBV7-6 and TRBJ1-1, the complete variable domain reads GAGVSQSPRYKVTKRGQDVALRCDPISGHVSLYWYRQALGQGPEFLTYFNYEAQQDKSGLPNDRFSAERPEGSISTLTIQRTEQRDSAMYRCASSLGGATNTEAFFGQGTRLTVV.

The chain has TRBV6-4 and TRBJ2-1; D unresolved. Trimming stripped 6 bases from V and 3 bases from J, with 9 bases between. This CDR3 is 13 amino acids long. Germline CDR1 reads MRHNA; CDR2 reads SNTAGT. CDR3 loop: CASRSPVYNEQFF. CDR3 bases: TGTGCCAGCAGAAGTCCCGTCTACAATGAGCAGTTCTTC.

The chain has TRBV28 and TRBJ2-7; D not certain. This CDR3 region has 12 residues. Germline values: CDR1 MDHEN, CDR2 SYDVKM. Trimming shortened V by 7 bases and J by 9 bases, and 16 bases separated the two germline ends. CDR3 sequence: CASTSDQLRQYF. CDR3 bases: TGTGCCAGCACCTCTGACCAGTTGCGGCAGTACTTC.

This clonotype was recorded at least ten times. V gene TRBV20-1 combines with J gene TRBJ2-1; D not certain. V lost 2 bases to trimming and J lost 1 base, with 15 bases between them. The CDR3 length is 16 residues. From germline, CDR1 is DFQATT and CDR2 SNEGSKA (reference sequence). The DNA of the CDR3 is TGCAGTGCTAGATCCGTACCGATAGCTTCCTACAATGAGCAGTTCTTC. It translates to CSARSVPIASYNEQFF.

In regard to this clonotype: The limits of the CDR3 on the DNA are not certain, so only TCRdb's listed CDR3 is given. This sequence joins TRBV7-9 and TRBJ2-3; TRBD2, the D gene given by the table, was not confirmed from the DNA. Looked up from germline, CDR1 is SEHNR and CDR2 is FQNEAQ (reference sequence). The CDR3 has 20 residues if both end residues are counted. The CDR3 reads CASSFGNGRALPLSTDTQYF.

Here the CDR3 reads CASSLERANEKLFF. DNA for the CDR3: TGTGCCAGCAGCTTAGAACGGGCGAATGAAAAACTGTTTTTT. This sequence joins TRBV7-6 and TRBJ1-4; D unresolved. Trimming cost V 1 base and J 5 bases, with 8 bases left between them. Germline V gives CDR1 SGHVS, CDR2 FNYEAQ. This CDR3 has 14 amino acids.

This clonotype was seen a handful of times. This chain joins TRBV7-3 and TRBJ2-1; perhaps TRBD2 as D (5 bases). V lost 0 bases and J lost 8, with 17 bases in between. Germline V gene sequence: CDR1 SGHTA, CDR2 FQGTGA. The CDR3 consists of 16 residues. In nucleotides, the CDR3 is TGTGCCAGCAGCTTAACGGCCGGGGATCAGTCAGATGAGCAGTTCTTC. It specifies CASSLTAGDQSDEQFF.

This clonotype was seen only a few times. The rearrangement links TRBV14 to TRBJ2-5; 7 bases line up with TRBD2. This CDR3 contains 14 residues. V lost 3 bases to trimming and J lost 5 bases; unmatched junction nucleotides: 6. Germline CDR1 and CDR2: SGHDN and FVKESK. CDR3 bases: TGTGCCAGCAGCCACTGGACCGGGAGGGAGACCCAGTACTTC. Its translation: CASSHWTGRETQYF.